This TCR beta chain was profiled in a study of shared T cell receptors in the human thymus. CDR1 MDHEN and CDR2 SYDVKM come from the germline V gene. The CDR3 spans 18 residues. Trimming removed 4 bases from V and 2 bases from J; junction bases left unmatched: 13. Only in-frame clones appear in the TCRdb table, and some are missing; sequencing was by immunoSEQ multiplex PCR. The data show hundreds of thousands of clones, 85% to 90% seen once. These same records also appear under a second study, on human thymus T cells.

The source is a boy under two years old with a congenital heart defect. Specimen: thymocytes. The genes are TRBV28 and TRBJ2-2; TRBD1 matches 7 bases. This CDR3 reads CASSSRTGTERNTGELFF. DNA for the CDR3: TGTGCCAGCAGTTCTAGGACAGGAACGGAACGTAACACCGGGGAGCTGTTTTTT.